This TCR beta chain derives from a study of Graves' ophthalmopathy and Graves' hyperthyroidism (dated 2018 in TCRdb). Background for the entire study: Peripheral blood samples were taken at the time of initial diagnosis, before any treatment was given. To explore V-J signatures that distinguish ophthalmopathy from hyperthyroidism, a discovery set of 100 patients was enrolled, made up of 40 to 45 with ophthalmopathy and under 65 with stable hyperthyroidism. An independent validation cohort was composed of 18 hyperthyroidism patients and around 16 patients who later progressed from hyperthyroidism to ophthalmopathy. To tell Graves' ophthalmopathy apart from Graves' hyperthyroidism, and to predict which patients would progress to ophthalmopathy, the study relied on TCR beta repertoire signatures. T-cell repertoires of thyroid tissue and blood were compared in several hyperthyroidism patients. Following sample collection, hyperthyroidism patients were given methimazole at a starting dose of 30 mg daily, and ophthalmopathy patients were given high-dose intravenous methylprednisolone. In total, 135 blood samples were TCR-sequenced: approximately 42 ophthalmopathy, approximately 75 hyperthyroidism and approximately 17 hyperthyroidism-to-ophthalmopathy patients. Points the paper makes about the study in general: In validation, the model predicted ophthalmopathy progression with roughly 68% sensitivity and 72% to 80% specificity; some twelve predicted patients were CT-confirmed with GO in a median of around 6.5 months. Ophthalmopathy was separated from stable hyperthyroidism by the 13-signature model with more than 85% sensitivity and around 81% specificity in cross-validation and with 80%/75% in the test set. Most of the expanded thyroid clonotypes with a frequency above 0.001 were also detected in blood, and it was suggested that the thyroid immune response may be reflected by blood repertoires. No statistical method was used to predetermine the sample size, and group allocation was not hidden from the investigators.

For repertoire sequencing, TCR beta CDR3 regions were amplified from RNA transcripts. A first-round RT-PCR used HTBI primers with the Qiagen OneStep RT-PCR kit, followed by a second-round multiplex PCR, size selection and purification. Libraries were sequenced paired-end with 100 bp reads on an Illumina HiSeq2000. The study's processing was this. SOAPnuke was used for read processing, and reads with adapters, uncalled bases, a mean Phred below 15, or no exact constant-primer or identifier match were discarded. COPE v1.2.5 was used to merge high-quality paired reads. Clonotypes were defined as unique nucleotide sequences and were aligned to IMGT TRB V, D and J references using MiTCR v1.1. The analysis was limited to V-J combinations with a frequency above 0.0001, which together covered 99.2% of repertoires. For each V-J combination, a TCR clonal expansion and chaos score was defined as the ratio of F50 clonal expansion to chaos observed in the TCRdist matrix. Welch's t-statistics and random forest were used to reduce the features to roughly 14 V-J combinations, which were then used as input to a naive Bayes classifier. Thyroid-blood repertoire similarity was quantified with the Morisita-Horn index. The raw public reads went through TCRdb reprocessing: fastp at Q25, MiXCR clone calling, in-frame beta chains kept. Each CDR3 protein gets just one entry, which takes the most common genes and DNA from the rows behind it. The V and J calls shown here were made by TCRdb, not taken from the authors' results. This sample has roughly 400,000 distinct CDR3 sequences in its table, and 15% to 20% of those were observed once. The ten largest clones add up to roughly 2.3% of the sample.

The germline V gene (reference sequence) provides CDR1 GTSNPN and CDR2 SVGIG. The germline ends are 18 bases apart after V is trimmed by 8 bases and J by 8 bases. The CDR3 spans 12 residues, from the cysteine through the phenylalanine. Only CDR3 DNA remains: 36 bases, in frame from the first base. A patient counted as having stable hyperthyroidism if there was no progression to ophthalmopathy within 18 months of follow-up. The hyperthyroidism patients were 18 to 65 years old and newly diagnosed, with a disease duration of less than 2 months. Anyone with other autoimmune diseases, uncontrolled infections, pregnancy or lactation was excluded from the study. Clinical symptoms, serum thyroxine, TRAb, thyroid ultrasound and orbital computed tomography formed the basis of the diagnosis. PBMCs were isolated from about 10 ml of fresh peripheral blood by Ficoll-Paque density gradient centrifugation. Total RNA was extracted with Trizol reagent and quality-checked on an Agilent 2100 Bioanalyzer.

This clonotype was counted at least ten times. There is no known antigen for this receptor. No much larger clone exists at a distance of one base, and base qualities are not known. The chain couples TRBV30 to TRBJ1-2; no D segment can be confidently identified. The TCR sequence derives from an adult woman with stable Graves' hyperthyroidism. Input material: peripheral blood. Here is the DNA: TGTGCCCAACTCCGGCAGGAGTCCGGCTACACCTTC. Its protein is CAQLRQESGYTF.